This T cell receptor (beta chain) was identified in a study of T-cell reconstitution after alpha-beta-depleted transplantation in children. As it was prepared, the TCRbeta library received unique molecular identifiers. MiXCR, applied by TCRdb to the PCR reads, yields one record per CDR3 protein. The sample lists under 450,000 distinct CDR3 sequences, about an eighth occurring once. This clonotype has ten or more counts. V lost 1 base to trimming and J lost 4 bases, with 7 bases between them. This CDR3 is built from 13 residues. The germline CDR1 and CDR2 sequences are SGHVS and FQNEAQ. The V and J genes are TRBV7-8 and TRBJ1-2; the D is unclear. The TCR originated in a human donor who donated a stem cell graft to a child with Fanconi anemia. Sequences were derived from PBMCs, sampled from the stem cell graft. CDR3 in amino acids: CASSLVSGYGYTF. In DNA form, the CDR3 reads TGTGCCAGCAGCTTAGTGTCCGGCTATGGCTACACCTTC.